The present T cell receptor beta chain was sequenced within a study of shared clonotypes between healthy human individuals (TCRdb year 2020). Turning to the overall study: Three men and two women, aged 18 to 49 years, made up the cohort. Per donor, three plates each were used for CD4 naive and CD4 memory, two for CD8 naive, and one for CD8 memory. To estimate repertoire size and how much clonotypes are shared between individuals, the study performed deep sequencing of blood TCR repertoires from a few healthy adults. Libraries were prepared and TCR repertoires were sequenced by different laboratories using diverse techniques, in order to increase sequencing depth and limit assay-specific biases. Between about 0.8 and 8.9 billion PBMCs per donor were obtained by leukapheresis.

From a lookup of the germline V gene, CDR1 and CDR2 are SNHLY and FYNNEI. The CDR3 starts with the cysteine, ends with the phenylalanine, and has 15 residues. Only the CDR3 part of the read is kept: 45 bases, read in frame from the first base. Unmatched junction bases come to 6, with V trimmed by 4 bases and J by 3 bases. Points on this clone: Its antigen is currently not known. No per-base quality is available; no much larger clone lies one base away.

General conclusions and limits of the study: Compared with non-shared clonotypes, the clonotypes found in all four sorted-subset donors had higher generation probabilities. Incomplete sequencing was indicated by rarefaction of sorted-subset datasets, despite the large sequencing depth. Pairwise subsampling led to the expectation that sequencing depth would affect the degree of clonotype sharing among donors. The small number of donors limited the genetic and exposure-history diversity represented. Roughly 5% of naive CD4, 3.5% of naive CD8, about 2.1% of memory CD4, and around 0.4% of memory CD8 clonotypes were shared across a few donors. Sampling was limited to blood, and TCR repertoires in tissue likely differ from TCR repertoires in blood. Naive subsets generally had larger estimated clonotype richness than memory subsets.

For the CD8 naive samples, CD45RO-negative cells were positively selected for CCR7, yielding a CD45RA+CCR7+ population from which TemRA cells were excluded. Healthy HIV-negative adults with no recently reported acute infections or vaccinations were included as donors. All donors were Caucasian adults living in Nashville, Tennessee, USA. Blood was obtained by leukapheresis, after which PBMCs were separated by Ficoll-Histopaque density gradient centrifugation and cryopreserved in liquid nitrogen vapor phase. Purity and quantity of every magnetically sorted T cell population were checked by analytical flow cytometry. Genomic DNA was isolated from each sorted fraction and quantified by UV absorbance on a Nanodrop 2000c. TCR CDR3 regions were amplified from genomic DNA by multiplex PCR using the deep immunoSEQ assay. Genomic DNA extracted from each cell subset was distributed evenly over all wells of several immunoSEQ 96-well plates, and each plate served as one replicate. Each replicate PCR for sorted subsets received approximately 220 ng genomic DNA, equal to 30,000 or so T cell genomes. Purified libraries were quantified with a Qubit 3.0 fluorometer, sized on a Bioanalyzer 2100, and re-quantified with the KAPA Library Quantification kit. Every immunoSEQ 96-well plate was sequenced on a dedicated single-read 150-cycle Illumina NextSeq 550 flow cell. On the study's bioinformatics: Because only junctional sequences without quality scores were contained in the immunoSEQ output, filtering matching that applied to full-length reads could not be performed. Sequences were annotated with PyIR, a Python wrapper for IgBLAST v1.9, and V/J genes and CDR3 were assigned using IMGT germline references. Reads with weak V/J assignments (E-value above 1e-6), missing CDR3, stop codons, out-of-frame junctions, or ambiguous translated residues were removed. V3J clonotypes were defined as sequences sharing an identical inferred V gene, J gene, and CDR3 amino acid sequence. To compute the percentage overlap between repertoires, the number of shared unique clonotypes was divided by the size of the smaller repertoire. Richness of each repertoire was evaluated using RTK rarefaction, the Chao1 estimator, and Recon v2.1 estimates of unobserved clonotypes. Generation probabilities were computed with OLGA for all TCRbeta clonotypes obtained by the gDNA method from a handful of donors. Entries here come from immuneACCESS through TCRdb and include only in-frame sequences with V and J called. Some clones fail to appear in such tables; in the studies checked, an unresolved V gene covers under half of the shortfall, and the cause of the remainder is unknown. The V and J calls and the clone size are those of that table, but D and trimming were determined from the DNA. This sample comprises nearly 2 million clones, 85% to 95% of them detected only once. The top ten constitute approximately 1% of the sample.

Sequencing input: naive CD8+ T cells sorted from blood. The sample's cell subset or site label, in plain terms: CD45RA+CCR7+. The chain was built from TRBV2 and TRBJ2-7; the junction holds 10 bases that match TRBD1. The clonotype comes from a man between 18 and 29 years old in good health. Here the CDR3 is given as CASSAEDRGIYEQYF. The sequence in DNA is TGTGCCAGCAGTGCCGAGGACAGGGGGATCTACGAGCAGTACTTC.